This TCR beta chain was documented in a study of tumor-infiltrating lymphocytes in primary liver carcinoma. From unsorted bulk tissue weighing roughly 19-34 mg, DNA and RNA were co-extracted. Constant-region priming of 500 ng total RNA yielded TCR beta cDNA. Modified slightly, ARM-PCR produced TCR beta libraries over three nested multiplex PCR rounds. TCRdb itself ran the multiplex PCR reads through MiXCR, one entry per CDR3 protein. This sample yields 55,000 or so distinct CDR3 sequences, of which about two thirds are seen a single time; approximately 52% belongs to the top ten. Source material: liver tumor tissue from sampling region 2. As to subset: tumor region T2, inferior pole. This receptor was taken from a middle-aged man with primary liver carcinoma and hepatitis B virus infection.

This CDR3 reads CDGTLYRLVSEQFF. Written as DNA, the CDR3 is TGTGACGGCACCTTATACCGGCTAGTTAGTGAGCAGTTCTTC. The chain is built from TRBV11-2 and TRBJ2-1; D ambiguous. The CDR3 length is 14 residues. From germline, CDR1 is SGHAT and CDR2 FQNNGV.